The rows below give T cell receptor beta chains drawn from one sample of a study of blood T cell repertoires in COVID-19. Some clones are missing from TCRdb's copy, which holds only in-frame ones; the method was immunoSEQ multiplex PCR. The data contain fewer than 50,000 clones, just under 75% of them singletons. The sample consisted of peripheral blood. The receptors come from a man in his sixties or seventies with COVID-19, enrolled during active disease. Both conserved end residues are part of each CDR3. The order of the fields is J gene, D gene, V gene, clone size, CDR3 protein, CDR3 DNA. D genes are given only for firm matches. The size field is filled for only some rows; it gives once, few, many or a size class.

TRBJ1-2	TRBD1	TRBV29-1	.	CSVGGQGYGYTF	TGCAGCGTTGGGGGACAGGGCTATGGCTACACCTTC
TRBJ2-7	.	TRBV2	.	CASSYLKAGRFSYEQYF	TGTGCCAGCAGTTACCTCAAAGCGGGCCGATTCTCCTACGAGCAGTACTTC
TRBJ2-7	.	TRBV4-2	.	CASSQGPEAGDEQYF	TGTGCCAGCAGCCAAGGTCCGGAAGCAGGCGACGAGCAGTACTTC
TRBJ1-6	.	TRBV5-1	.	CASSPRPSQGSPLHF	TGCGCCAGCAGCCCGAGACCGTCACAGGGTTCACCCCTCCACTTT
TRBJ1-2	TRBD1	TRBV6-5	.	CASSLGQGWGYTF	TGTGCCAGCAGTTTAGGACAGGGGTGGGGCTACACCTTC
TRBJ2-5	.	TRBV6-5	.	CASGTWAQETQYF	TGTGCCAGCGGGACATGGGCTCAGGAGACCCAGTACTTC
TRBJ1-6	TRBD1	TRBV6-5	few	CASANFRGIDSPLHF	TGTGCCAGCGCCAATTTCAGGGGGATAGATTCACCCCTCCACTTT
TRBJ2-7	.	TRBV20-1	.	CSARAPLQQYF	TGCAGTGCTAGAGCCCCCCTCCAGCAGTACTTC
TRBJ1-4	TRBD1	TRBV5-1	.	CASSLAGQRNEKLFF	TGCGCCAGCAGCTTGGCGGGACAGAGAAATGAAAAACTGTTTTTT
TRBJ2-3	TRBD2	TRBV7-3	.	CASSPWGGADTQYF	TGTGCCAGCAGCCCCTGGGGGGGGGCAGATACGCAGTATTTT
TRBJ2-1	TRBD2	TRBV19	.	CASSIGLAPNEQFF	TGTGCCAGTAGTATCGGACTAGCACCGAATGAGCAGTTCTTC
TRBJ2-7	TRBD2	TRBV29-1	.	CSVGRLAGVYEQYF	TGCAGCGTCGGACGACTAGCGGGAGTATACGAGCAGTACTTC
TRBJ1-3	.	TRBV3-1/TRBV3-2	medium-sized	CASSQDVHTGNTIYF	TGTGCCAGCAGCCAAGATGTACACACTGGAAACACCATATATTTT
TRBJ1-4	.	TRBV12-3/TRBV12-4	.	CASSRWEKLFF	TGTGCCAGCAGTCGGTGGGAAAAACTGTTTTTT
TRBJ2-2	TRBD2	TRBV9	.	CASSVAISGGTGELFF	TGTGCCAGCAGCGTAGCGATTAGCGGGGGCACCGGGGAGCTGTTTTTT
TRBJ2-1	.	TRBV11-2	.	CASSLDLSGASRRFF	TGTGCCAGCAGCTTAGATCTAAGTGGGGCCAGTCGCAGGTTCTTC
TRBJ2-7	TRBD2	TRBV6-2/TRBV6-3	.	CASSKLAVDEQYF	TGTGCCAGCAGTAAACTAGCGGTCGACGAGCAGTACTTC
TRBJ2-3	.	TRBV30	medium-sized	CAWSVSTSRTDTQYF	TGTGCCTGGAGTGTATCAACATCCCGCACAGATACGCAGTATTTT
TRBJ2-4	.	TRBV5-1	.	CASSLGQKNIQYF	TGCGCCAGCAGCTTGGGCCAGAAAAACATTCAGTACTTC
TRBJ2-7	TRBD2	TRBV6-5	few	CASSSTGGGFSYEQYF	TGTGCCAGCAGTTCCACGGGGGGGGGTTTTTCCTACGAGCAGTACTTC
TRBJ1-5	TRBD1	TRBV27	.	CASSLPQINPPGQLNQPQHF	TGTGCCAGCAGTTTACCGCAGATAAATCCACCGGGACAGCTTAATCAGCCCCAGCATTTT
TRBJ1-2	.	TRBV9	once	CASSLYRSSPYGYTF	TGTGCCAGCAGCCTCTATCGATCATCTCCCTATGGCTACACCTTC
TRBJ2-3	TRBD1	TRBV7-9	.	CASYRDRGPDTQYF	TGTGCCAGCTACCGGGACAGGGGGCCTGATACGCAGTATTTT
TRBJ2-3	TRBD2	TRBV18	.	CASSPRTSGGSDTQYF	TGTGCCAGCTCACCGCGGACTAGCGGGGGGAGTGATACGCAGTATTTT
TRBJ1-5	.	TRBV5-1	.	CASSLSGFDQPQHF	TGCGCCAGCAGCTTGTCGGGGTTTGATCAGCCCCAGCATTTT
TRBJ1-2	TRBD1	TRBV6-6	.	CASSYGGAGGLGGYTF	TGTGCCAGCAGTTATGGCGGAGCAGGGGGCTTAGGTGGCTACACCTTC
TRBJ1-1	.	TRBV7-2	.	CASSPETGSYGEAFF	TGTGCCAGCAGCCCCGAAACAGGGTCCTACGGCGAAGCTTTCTTT
TRBJ2-1	TRBD2	TRBV10-3	medium-sized	CAIEASGGLQVEQFF	TGTGCCATCGAGGCTAGCGGGGGCCTTCAGGTTGAGCAGTTCTTC
TRBJ1-3	.	TRBV6-2/TRBV6-3	many	CASSLEARFSGNTIYF	TGTGCCAGCAGCCTCGAGGCCAGATTCTCTGGAAACACCATATATTTT
TRBJ2-3	.	TRBV6-4	.	CASSPSQGDTQYF	TGTGCCAGCAGCCCGAGCCAGGGAGATACGCAGTATTTT